One sample yielded the 20 T cell receptor beta chains listed below, sequenced in a study of cytomegalovirus exposure and HLA in healthy donors. Use of 60 Vbeta and 13 Jbeta primers characterized the PCR. The method was immunoSEQ multiplex PCR; TCRdb's version includes in-frame clones alone and lacks a portion of them. Seen here are 130,000 or so clones, 50% to 75% observed once, and the top ten hold about 8.9%. Sequencing was carried out using PBMCs. These TCRs come from a woman aged 40 to 50 in good health and CMV-seropositive.

The chain employs TRBV2 and TRBJ2-7; 12 bases match TRBD2. The germline V gene has CDR1 SNHLY and CDR2 FYNNEI. V lost 2 bases to trimming and J lost 1 base; unmatched junction nucleotides: 15. CDR3 length equals 20 residues. The CDR3 here is CASSELGRTRGLAGSYEQYF. CDR3 sequence (DNA): TGTGCCAGCAGTGAATTGGGTCGAACCCGGGGACTAGCGGGTTCCTACGAGCAGTACTTC.

The chain links TRBV27 to TRBJ1-6, with a weak D call TRBD1 (5 bases). The CDR3 is made up of 14 amino acids. Germline lookup yields CDR1 MNHEY and CDR2 SMNVEV (reference sequence). Trimming removed 4 bases from V and 7 bases from J, with 11 bases in between. CDR3 sequence reads: CASSSIRQNSPLHF. The CDR3 nucleotides are TGTGCCAGCAGTTCCATTCGACAGAATTCACCCCTCCACTTT.

The chain is built from TRBV5-1 and TRBJ1-2, with TRBD1 as a possible D gene (5 bases). CDR3 size: 15 residues. Germline-derived CDR1 and CDR2 are SGHRS and YFSETQ. V gave up 0 bases and J gave up 8 bases, with 17 bases separating them. This chain's CDR3 is CASSLDPQDTGGYTF. The CDR3 DNA sequence: TGCGCCAGCAGCTTGGATCCACAGGACACGGGCGGCTACACCTTC.

The chain employs TRBV23-1 and TRBJ2-5; 9 bases map to TRBD1. The J call may be in error: the DNA end matches TRBJ2-7 better. TRBV23-1 is known as an ORF, though its function is uncertain. This CDR3 has 15 residues. The CDR3 sequence: CASIHRGQGSYEQYF. The CDR3 nucleotides read TGCGCCAGCATCCACCGGGGACAGGGTTCCTACGAGCAGTACTTC.

The chain carries TRBV19 and TRBJ2-3; 10 bases line up with TRBD2. The junction had 7 bases not matched to a gene; V was cut back by 6 bases and J by 4 bases. The CDR3 is made up of 15 amino acids. Germline lookup yields CDR1 LNHDA and CDR2 SQIVND (reference sequence). CDR3 coding DNA: TGTGCCAGTAGGGTGCCTAGCGGGAGCTCAGATACGCAGTATTTT. Encoded protein: CASRVPSGSSDTQYF.

The CDR3 DNA sequence: TGTGCCAGCAGCCCTAGCACAGATACGCAGTATTTT. Protein sequence: CASSPSTDTQYF. This chain connects TRBV7-3 to TRBJ2-3; D call uncertain. V was shortened by 5 bases and J by 0 bases, with 3 bases between the two germline ends. Germline V gene data show CDR1 as SGHTA and CDR2 as FQGTGA. This CDR3 has 12 residues.

The DNA of the CDR3 is TGTGCCTGGGGGGGGGCCCCTACCCTTAATGAAAAACTGTTTTTT. Amino acid sequence: CAWGGAPTLNEKLFF. The chain recombines TRBV30 with TRBJ1-4, with D perhaps matching TRBD1 (6 bases). Deletions cut 5 bases from V and 4 bases from J, with 17 bases between. Germline V CDR1 and CDR2: GTSNPN, SVGIG (reference sequence). This CDR3 spans 15 amino acids.

This clone was counted only a few times. CDR3 nucleotide sequence: TGTGCCAGTGCCAGGGACAGTCCAAGCTTTGGGGCCAACGTCCTGACTTTC. Encoded protein: CASARDSPSFGANVLTF. This chain links TRBV19 with TRBJ2-6, with 7 bases matching TRBD1. The junction had 13 bases not matched to a gene; V was cut back by 8 bases and J by 3 bases. Germline V gives CDR1 LNHDA, CDR2 SQIVND (reference sequence). This CDR3 region has 17 residues.

The chain employs TRBV4-2 and TRBJ1-5; maybe TRBD1 (5 bases). Trimming stripped 4 bases from V and 2 bases from J, with 15 bases between. Germline assignment: CDR1 LGHNA and CDR2 YNFKEQ. The CDR3 covers 16 residues. CDR3 nucleotide sequence: TGTGCCAGCAGCCGCTTAACAGGAGAAGGCAATCAGCCCCAGCATTTT. Amino acid sequence: CASSRLTGEGNQPQHF.

The V gene is TRBV11-2, the J gene TRBJ1-1, with TRBD1 identical over 8 bases. V lost 3 bases, J lost 2 bases, and 8 bases stayed unmatched. CDR1 and CDR2 (germline): SGHAT, FQNNGV. This CDR3 comprises 16 residues. The CDR3 nucleotides read TGTGCCAGCAGCTTGGGCTCCGGGACAGGCAACACTGAAGCTTTCTTT. It is translated as CASSLGSGTGNTEAFF.

The V call is TRBV11-2, the J call TRBJ2-7; TRBD1 is a possible D gene (5 bases). In germline, CDR1 is SGHAT, CDR2 FQNNGV. The CDR3 loop spans 12 amino acids. Trimming cost V 5 bases and J 6 bases, with 11 bases left between them. This chain's CDR3 is CASSETGIEQYF. Here the CDR3 DNA reads TGTGCCAGCAGCGAAACAGGTATCGAGCAGTACTTC. Full variable domain (rest looked up from reference TRBV11-2 and TRBJ2-7): EAGVAQSPRYKIIEKRQSVAFWCNPISGHATLYWYQQILGQGPKLLIQFQNNGVVDDSQLPKDRFSAERLKGVDSTLKIQPAKLEDSAVYLCASSETGIEQYFGPGTRLTVT.

This chain joins TRBV27 and TRBJ2-7; D perhaps matches TRBD1 (5 bases). This CDR3 has 14 residues. Germline assignment: CDR1 MNHEY and CDR2 SMNVEV (reference sequence). Trimming left V 3 bases short and J 4 bases short, with 13 bases between. The CDR3 protein is CASSLSRDAYEQYF. The CDR3 region has the DNA TGTGCCAGCAGTTTGTCCAGGGATGCATACGAGCAGTACTTC.

In its sample, this clone was seen a few times. The rearrangement uses TRBV2 and TRBJ2-1, with 8 bases that match TRBD2. Looked up from germline, CDR1 is SNHLY and CDR2 is FYNNEI. CDR3 length: 13 residues. With V trimmed by 4 bases and J by 7 bases, 3 bases remained unmatched. CDR3 amino acids: CASSATSGNEQFF. The DNA for the CDR3 is TGTGCCAGCAGTGCCACTAGCGGTAATGAGCAGTTCTTC.

The chain carries TRBV19 and TRBJ2-3, with TRBD2 matching 9 bases. After removal of 3 bases from V and 4 bases from J, the junction contained 8 bases not matched to a gene. This CDR3 is built from 16 residues. Looked up from germline, CDR1 is LNHDA and CDR2 is SQIVND (reference sequence). CDR3 coding DNA: TGTGCCAGTAGTATTAGGGGCGGGGGGGCACCAGATACGCAGTATTTT. It specifies CASSIRGGGAPDTQYF.

This clone was observed a few times. Written as DNA, the CDR3 is TGTGCCAGCAGTTACTCGAACAGCTACGAGCAGTACTTC. Amino acids: CASSYSNSYEQYF. The chain uses TRBV6-5 and TRBJ2-7, with D hard to call. V gave up 0 bases and J gave up 3 bases, with 6 bases separating them. The CDR3 runs 13 residues. Germline V gene lookup returns CDR1 MNHEY and CDR2 SVGAGI.

The chain joins TRBV15 to TRBJ1-2, with D unclear. CDR1 is LNHNV and CDR2 is YYDKDF in the germline V gene (reference sequence). V shed 3 bases and J shed 0 bases, with 14 bases lying between them. This CDR3 contains 16 residues. CDR3 DNA sequence: TGTGCCACCAGCAGGGGAGGAGCGGTAGCTAACTATGGCTACACCTTC. This encodes CATSRGGAVANYGYTF.

The chain employs TRBV28 and TRBJ2-3, with a tentative D call TRBD1 (6 bases). CDR1 and CDR2 (germline): MDHEN, SYDVKM. With 5 bases removed from V and 3 bases from J, the gap between germline ends came to 15 bases. The CDR3 covers 15 residues. The CDR3 reads CASSPQQTGTDTQYF. CDR3 nucleotides: TGTGCCAGCAGTCCGCAACAAACAGGGACAGATACGCAGTATTTT.

The CDR3 here is CAWSFTGASYEQYF. CDR3 coding DNA: TGTGCCTGGAGTTTTACAGGCGCCTCCTACGAGCAGTACTTC. V is TRBV30 and J is TRBJ2-5; D is possibly TRBD1 (5 bases). Matching the DNA end better, TRBJ2-7 makes the J call doubtful. The V gene's germline CDR1 is GTSNPN and CDR2 SVGIG (reference sequence). The CDR3 is 14 residues long.

This clone was observed once. The rearrangement uses TRBV25-1 and TRBJ2-3; 7 nucleotides align to TRBD2. The CDR3 has 14 amino acids. CDR1 and CDR2 from the germline V gene are MGHDK and SYGVNS. With V trimmed by 6 bases and J by 5 bases, 8 bases remained unmatched. DNA of the CDR3: TGTGCCAGCAGCGGGCTAGCGGCGGTAGATACGCAGTATTTT. Translating gives CASSGLAAVDTQYF.

The rearrangement links TRBV25-1 to TRBJ1-1; D gene uncertain. Per the germline V gene, CDR1 is MGHDK and CDR2 is SYGVNS. With 4 bases removed from V and 0 bases from J, the gap between germline ends came to 9 bases. The CDR3 loop spans 14 amino acids. This chain's CDR3 is CASSGQTLNTEAFF. CDR3 bases: TGTGCCAGCAGTGGGCAGACACTGAACACTGAAGCTTTCTTT.